The 21 T cell receptor beta chains below come from one sample, sequenced in a study of blood T cell repertoires in COVID-19. Here immunoSEQ multiplex PCR was the method, and the copy in TCRdb shows in-frame clones only, minus some. The sample shows 350,000 to 500,000 clones, 70% to 90% of them seen only once. The sample consisted of PBMCs or T cells enriched from blood (not recorded which). The receptor source for this set is a woman between 18 and 30 years old who had been exposed to COVID-19.

V and J are TRBV7-2 and TRBJ2-5, with 9 bases fitting TRBD1. Germline V gives CDR1 SGHTA, CDR2 FQGNSA. The CDR3 runs 13 residues. Trimming removed 4 bases from V and 13 bases from J; junction bases left unmatched: 10. The CDR3 protein is CASSSNTPGQGYF. In DNA form, the CDR3 reads TGTGCCAGCAGCTCCAATACGCCGGGACAGGGGTACTTC. The whole variable domain, filled in from reference TRBV7-2 and TRBJ2-5, reads GAGVSQSPSNKVTEKGKDVELRCDPISGHTALYWYRQSLGQGLEFLIYFQGNSAPDKSGLPSDRFSAERTGGSVSTLTIQRTQQEDSAVYLCASSSNTPGQGYFGPGTRLLVL.

This rearrangement joins TRBV9 to TRBJ1-2; a possible D gene is TRBD1 (6 bases). CDR1 SGDLS and CDR2 YYNGEE come from the germline V gene. The CDR3 has 14 amino acids. Trimming left V 0 bases short and J 4 bases short, with 10 bases between. The CDR3 spells CASSVAGEGYGYTF. The CDR3 DNA reads as TGTGCCAGCAGCGTAGCAGGGGAGGGCTATGGCTACACCTTC.

This clone appeared a few times. This chain uses TRBV6-4 with TRBJ2-3; TRBD2 matches 12 bases. J lost 2 bases, V lost 6 bases, and 9 bases had no gene match. Per the germline V gene, CDR1 is MRHNA and CDR2 is SNTAGT. The length of the CDR3 is 17 residues. CDR3 nucleotides: TGTGCCAGCAGCGGGACTAGCGGGCGCATAGACACAGATACGCAGTATTTT. It yields the protein CASSGTSGRIDTDTQYF.

The chain has TRBV5-8 and TRBJ1-2; the D gene is possibly TRBD1 (5 bases). The germline V and J ends were trimmed by 3 bases and 8 bases, with 8 bases remaining between them. The CDR3 is 11 residues long. Germline V CDR1 and CDR2: SGHTS, YDEGEE. CDR3 protein: CASSWGGGYTF. CDR3 DNA: TGTGCCAGCAGCTGGGGGGGAGGCTACACCTTC.

The rearrangement joins TRBV5-1 to TRBJ1-2; 7 nucleotides match TRBD1. Looked up from germline, CDR1 is SGHRS and CDR2 is YFSETQ. The CDR3 totals 15 residues. V was pared by 0 bases and J by 4 bases, with 6 bases of the junction left unmatched. CDR3 in DNA: TGCGCCAGCAGCTTGGTCTCAGGGGGAGGCTATGGCTACACCTTC. It encodes CASSLVSGGGYGYTF.

The V call is TRBV4-2, the J call TRBJ2-3, with D maybe TRBD2 (7 bases). CDR1 is LGHNA and CDR2 is YNFKEQ in the germline V gene. V lost 0 bases and J lost 0, with 13 bases in between. The CDR3 spans 17 residues. The CDR3 nucleotides are TGTGCCAGCAGCCAAGAAAGGGGGGGGGCTAGCACAGATACGCAGTATTTT. It yields the protein CASSQERGGASTDTQYF.

J is TRBJ2-5 and V is TRBV7-2; the match to TRBD2 covers 10 bases. The CDR3 contains 16 residues. V shed 3 bases and J 4 bases; nucleotides not matched to a gene: 8. Germline values: CDR1 SGHTA, CDR2 FQGNSA. The CDR3 sequence: CASSFGLAEGGETQYF. In nucleotides, the CDR3 is TGTGCCAGCAGCTTCGGACTAGCGGAGGGGGGAGAGACCCAGTACTTC.

This sequence joins TRBV27 and TRBJ1-1; no definite D call. There are 12 residues in the CDR3. Germline-derived CDR1 and CDR2 are MNHEY and SMNVEV (reference sequence). V shed 8 bases and J shed 1 base, with 8 bases lying between them. CDR3 loop: CASGRSNTEAFF. The CDR3 nucleotides are TGTGCCAGCGGGCGCTCGAACACTGAAGCTTTCTTT.

The genes are TRBV10-2 and TRBJ2-3, with 9 nucleotides matching TRBD1. Germline values: CDR1 WSHSY, CDR2 SAAADI. Germline trimming cut 2 bases from V and 9 bases from J; bases unmatched to any gene: 0. The CDR3 is made up of 12 amino acids. CDR3 in amino acids: CASSEGTGTQYF. The CDR3, as DNA: TGCGCCAGCAGTGAGGGGACAGGGACGCAGTATTTT.

The chain uses TRBV27 and TRBJ2-3; 11 nucleotides align to TRBD2. The germline V gene has CDR1 MNHEY and CDR2 SMNVEV (reference sequence). This CDR3 contains 16 residues. J was trimmed by 8 bases and V by 5 bases; bases with no gene match: 12. CDR3 sequence (DNA): TGTGCCAGCAGTCCCATACCTCTAGCGGGAGGAGCTACGCAGTATTTT. Its translation is CASSPIPLAGGATQYF.

The chain links TRBV7-2 to TRBJ2-1; D remains unclear. Per germline, CDR1 SGHTA and CDR2 FQGNSA. The CDR3 has 15 amino acids. Trimming shortened V by 2 bases and J by 2 bases, and 10 bases separated the two germline ends. This CDR3 is CASSLISTTYNEQFF. In DNA form, the CDR3 reads TGTGCCAGCAGCTTAATTAGCACAACCTACAATGAGCAGTTCTTC. Filled out from reference TRBV7-2 and TRBJ2-1, the complete variable domain reads GAGVSQSPSNKVTEKGKDVELRCDPISGHTALYWYRQSLGQGLEFLIYFQGNSAPDKSGLPSDRFSAERTGGSVSTLTIQRTQQEDSAVYLCASSLISTTYNEQFFGPGTRLTVL.

The table lists this clone with a count of one. The V call is TRBV5-1, the J call TRBJ2-2; TRBD1 matches at 10 bases. With 4 bases clipped from V and 1 base from J, the junction kept 13 bases outside the gene matches. The CDR3 has 19 amino acids. Per germline, CDR1 SGHRS and CDR2 YFSETQ. In nucleotides, the CDR3 is TGCGCCAGCAGCCAATTTACGGGACAGGGGTACTTGAACACCGGGGAGCTGTTTTTT. Amino acid sequence: CASSQFTGQGYLNTGELFF.

The chain combines TRBV3-1 (or the pseudogene TRBV3-2) with TRBJ2-7; D perhaps matches TRBD2 (6 bases). The CDR3 is made up of 14 amino acids. The V and J ends lost 2 bases and 2 bases respectively, with 10 bases between them. Germline lookup yields CDR1 LGHDT and CDR2 YNNKEL (reference sequence). The CDR3 nucleotides read TGTGCCAGCAGCCAACCGGGACTTACCTACGAGCAGTACTTC. Its translation is CASSQPGLTYEQYF.

The chain uses TRBV5-1 and TRBJ2-3; TRBD2 agrees at 10 bases. Germline assignment: CDR1 SGHRS and CDR2 YFSETQ. The trim removed 4 bases at V and 4 bases at J, leaving 12 bases unmatched. This CDR3 contains 17 residues. Written as DNA, the CDR3 is TGCGCCAGCAGCCCTACCCTTAGCGGGGGGCCCCCAGATACGCAGTATTTT. Translating it yields CASSPTLSGGPPDTQYF.

Worth noting for this clone: This CDR3 is also generated by other DNA sequences in the sample. The rearrangement links TRBV27 to TRBJ1-6, with D tentatively TRBD1 (5 bases). The CDR3 loop spans 14 amino acids. The V gene lost 3 bases and the J gene lost 6 bases, with 9 bases spanning the gap. Germline lookup yields CDR1 MNHEY and CDR2 SMNVEV (reference sequence). The CDR3 DNA follows: TGTGCCAGCAGTTTTCCCGGGGGTAATTCACCCCTCCACTTT. Encoded protein: CASSFPGGNSPLHF.

This clone has only one observation. V and J are TRBV2 and TRBJ1-5; D gene unclear. Trimming cost V 0 bases and J 7 bases, with 13 bases left between them. Germline V gene data show CDR1 as SNHLY and CDR2 as FYNNEI. This CDR3 has 15 residues. DNA of the CDR3: TGTGCCAGCAGTGAAGCGCTCCAGGTTGTCCAGCCCCAGCATTTT. Protein sequence: CASSEALQVVQPQHF.

V is TRBV5-8 and J is TRBJ2-1, with D possibly being TRBD1 (5 bases). The CDR3 totals 14 residues. Germline CDR1 and CDR2: SGHTS and YDEGEE. With 2 bases removed from V and 2 bases from J, the gap between germline ends came to 8 bases. CDR3 in amino acids: CASSFVGPYNEQFF. CDR3 DNA sequence: TGTGCCAGCAGCTTCGTGGGGCCCTACAATGAGCAGTTCTTC.

The J gene is TRBJ1-4, the V gene TRBV19; 8 positions agree with TRBD1. This CDR3 has 17 residues. The ends lost 5 bases at V and 0 bases at J; junction bases unmatched: 8. Germline loops: CDR1 LNHDA, CDR2 SQIVND (reference sequence). The CDR3 here is CASSGTGLLTTNEKLFF. Written as DNA, the CDR3 is TGTGCCAGTAGTGGGACAGGCCTCCTTACAACTAATGAAAAACTGTTTTTT.

This chain links TRBV6-5 with TRBJ1-5, with no clear D. Per the germline V gene, CDR1 is MNHEY and CDR2 is SVGAGI. CDR3 length: 13 amino acids. Trimming took 11 bases from V and 2 from J, leaving 13 bases between them. In DNA, the CDR3 is TGTGCCTCGCGGGGATTTGGCAATCAGCCCCAGCATTTT. Protein sequence: CASRGFGNQPQHF.

This chain joins TRBV28 and TRBJ1-2; D unclear. The CDR3 runs to 11 residues. V was shortened by 10 bases and J by 4 bases, with 10 bases between the two germline ends. CDR1 and CDR2 from the germline V gene are MDHEN and SYDVKM. The CDR3 spells CATGDGYGYTF. The CDR3 nucleotides read TGTGCCACCGGGGATGGCTATGGCTACACCTTC.

The gene calls are TRBV4-1 and TRBJ1-4, with 11 bases fitting TRBD1. Germline V gene sequence: CDR1 MGHRA, CDR2 YSYEKL. The length of the CDR3 is 14 residues. The ends lost 4 bases at V and 11 bases at J; junction bases unmatched: 6. DNA of the CDR3: TGCGCCAGCAGCCCACGGGACAGGGGGAGGAAACTGTTTTTT. Residues: CASSPRDRGRKLFF.